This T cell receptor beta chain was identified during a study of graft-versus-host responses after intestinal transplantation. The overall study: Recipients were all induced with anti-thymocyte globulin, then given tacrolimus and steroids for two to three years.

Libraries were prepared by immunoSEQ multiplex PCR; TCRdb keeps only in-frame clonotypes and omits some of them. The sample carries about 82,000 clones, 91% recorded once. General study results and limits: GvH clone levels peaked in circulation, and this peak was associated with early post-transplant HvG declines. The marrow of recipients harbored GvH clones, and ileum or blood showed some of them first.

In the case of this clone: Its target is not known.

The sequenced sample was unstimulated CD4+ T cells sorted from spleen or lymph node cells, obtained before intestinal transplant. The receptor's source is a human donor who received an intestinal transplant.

The CDR3 DNA is TGTGCCAGCAGCTTGGCCGGAGCTAGTGTCACAGATACGCAGTATTTT. Translation: CASSLAGASVTDTQYF. The chain employs TRBV5-6 and TRBJ2-3, with D hard to call. V lost 0 bases and J lost 2, with 13 bases in between. The CDR3 has 16 amino acids. Germline V gene lookup returns CDR1 SGHDT and CDR2 YYEEEE.